Listed below are T cell receptor beta chains from one sample, sequenced in a study of shared clonotypes between healthy human individuals. Using immunoSEQ multiplex PCR, the repertoire was profiled, and TCRdb retains in-frame clones only, with some absent. The repertoire holds roughly 2,000,000 clones, with over 85% as singletons. Source material: naive CD8+ T cells sorted from blood. The receptors were gathered from a man aged 18 to 35 in good health. Both conserved end residues are part of each CDR3. The D gene is left open where the match is weak. Not all rows give a size; the values are once, few, many and, for expanded clones, a class.

J gene,clone size,V gene,D gene,CDR3 protein,CDR3 DNA
TRBJ1-5,NA,TRBV18,NA,CASSTGYSNQPQHF,TGTGCCAGTAGCACGGGATATAGCAATCAGCCCCAGCATTTT
TRBJ2-7,NA,TRBV6-5,TRBD1,CASSYSTTGGGEQYF,TGTGCCAGCAGTTACTCGACGACAGGGGGAGGCGAGCAGTACTTC
TRBJ1-1,once,TRBV6-5,TRBD1,CASTGWTGENTEAFF,TGTGCCAGCACAGGGTGGACAGGCGAGAACACTGAAGCTTTCTTT
TRBJ2-5,NA,TRBV29-1,NA,CSVEETRYQETQYF,TGCAGCGTTGAAGAGACACGGTACCAAGAGACCCAGTACTTC
TRBJ2-1,NA,TRBV27,TRBD2,CASSLRLAAYNEQFF,TGTGCCAGCAGTTTGCGACTAGCGGCATACAATGAGCAGTTCTTC
TRBJ1-1,once,TRBV11-2,NA,CASSSPRLITEAFF,TGTGCCAGCAGTTCCCCCCGGCTGATCACTGAAGCTTTCTTT
TRBJ2-3,NA,TRBV9,NA,CASSVAGSTDTQYF,TGTGCCAGCAGCGTAGCCGGCTCTACAGATACGCAGTATTTT
TRBJ1-3,NA,TRBV4-1,TRBD1,CASSQGTGLSGNTIYF,TGCGCCAGCAGCCAAGGGACAGGGCTCTCTGGAAACACCATATATTTT
TRBJ2-5,few,TRBV9,TRBD2,CASSPIAGGPETQYF,TGTGCCAGCAGCCCTATAGCGGGGGGGCCAGAGACCCAGTACTTC
TRBJ2-3,NA,TRBV20-1,NA,CSARSPDTQYF,TGCAGTGCTAGGTCGCCCGATACGCAGTATTTT
TRBJ1-5,NA,TRBV28,NA,CASSSKVWEENSNQPQHF,TGTGCCAGCAGTTCTAAAGTGTGGGAGGAAAATAGCAATCAGCCCCAGCATTTT
TRBJ2-7,NA,TRBV7-9,TRBD1,CASSWDSTYEQYF,TGTGCCAGCAGTTGGGACAGCACCTACGAGCAGTACTTC
TRBJ2-3,NA,TRBV2,TRBD2,CAAPGLDTDTQYF,TGTGCCGCCCCGGGACTAGACACAGATACGCAGTATTTT
TRBJ2-5,NA,TRBV7-9,NA,CASSSTRAGETQYF,TGTGCCAGCAGCTCGACCCGAGCGGGAGAGACCCAGTACTTC
TRBJ1-5,NA,TRBV19,NA,CASRGGNQPQHF,TGTGCCAGTAGGGGGGGCAATCAGCCCCAGCATTTT
TRBJ2-5,once,TRBV27,NA,CASSLLAPQGIFQETQYF,TGTGCCAGCAGTTTATTAGCCCCGCAGGGTATCTTCCAAGAGACCCAGTACTTC
TRBJ1-3,NA,TRBV5-1,NA,CASSLVAGLDTIYF,TGCGCCAGCAGCTTGGTTGCAGGGCTGGACACCATATATTTT
TRBJ1-2,NA,TRBV4-1,NA,CASSSPGTQYGYTF,TGCGCCAGCAGTTCCCCCGGGACCCAGTATGGCTACACCTTC
TRBJ2-1,NA,TRBV5-5,NA,CASSFRQGYNEQFF,TGTGCCAGCAGCTTCAGGCAGGGCTACAATGAGCAGTTCTTC
TRBJ1-1,NA,TRBV11-2,NA,CASSLAGDGAEAFF,TGTGCCAGCAGCTTAGCGGGAGACGGAGCGGAAGCTTTCTTT
TRBJ1-2,NA,TRBV7-9,NA,CASSLASEEPRYGYTF,TGTGCCAGCAGCTTAGCGAGCGAAGAACCCCGCTATGGCTACACCTTC
TRBJ2-1,NA,TRBV7-2,TRBD2,CASSLVAGEQFF,TGTGCCAGCAGCTTAGTAGCGGGAGAGCAGTTCTTC
TRBJ2-7,NA,TRBV6-1,NA,CASRKTASYEQYF,TGTGCCAGCAGAAAGACAGCCTCCTACGAGCAGTACTTC
TRBJ2-7,once,TRBV5-1,TRBD1,CASSLDPGGTYEQYF,TGCGCCAGCAGCTTGGATCCAGGGGGAACCTACGAGCAGTACTTC
TRBJ2-1,once,TRBV19,NA,CASSKQGFNEQFF,TGTGCCAGTAGTAAGCAGGGTTTTAATGAGCAGTTCTTC
TRBJ2-7,NA,TRBV4-3,NA,CASSLARGGYEQYF,TGCGCCAGCAGCCTCGCCAGGGGTGGCTACGAGCAGTACTTC
TRBJ1-1,once,TRBV7-9,NA,CASSFPSRPEAFF,TGTGCCAGCAGCTTTCCCTCGAGGCCTGAAGCTTTCTTT
TRBJ2-7,NA,TRBV29-1,NA,CSVEEGRYEQYF,TGCAGCGTTGAAGAGGGACGGTACGAGCAGTACTTC
TRBJ1-3,once,TRBV7-9,NA,CASSPDLEGISSGNTIYF,TGTGCCAGCAGCCCCGATTTAGAGGGAATCTCCTCTGGAAACACCATATATTTT
TRBJ1-5,NA,TRBV30,TRBD1,CAWQGASNQPQHF,TGTGCCTGGCAGGGGGCGAGCAATCAGCCCCAGCATTTT
TRBJ1-1,few,TRBV4-1,NA,CASSQSGEAFF,TGCGCCAGCAGCCAAAGTGGTGAAGCTTTCTTT
TRBJ2-7,NA,TRBV9,TRBD1,CASSVVAGGYEQYF,TGTGCCAGCAGCGTAGTAGCAGGGGGCTACGAGCAGTACTTC
TRBJ1-2,NA,TRBV28,NA,CASNQQGYYGYTF,TGTGCCAGCAACCAACAGGGTTACTATGGCTACACCTTC
TRBJ2-1,NA,TRBV27,TRBD1,CASRETGISYNEQFF,TGTGCCAGCAGGGAGACAGGGATCTCCTACAATGAGCAGTTCTTC
TRBJ2-7,NA,TRBV4-1,TRBD1,CASREGQGPSYEQYF,TGCGCCAGCAGGGAGGGACAGGGGCCCTCCTACGAGCAGTACTTC
TRBJ2-2,NA,TRBV11-2,TRBD2,CASSLERGGTTRVGELFF,TGTGCCAGCAGCTTAGAAAGGGGCGGGACTACCCGTGTCGGGGAGCTGTTTTTT
TRBJ2-1,NA,TRBV7-2,NA,CASSFRPQLQNEQFF,TGTGCCAGCAGCTTCAGACCCCAATTGCAGAATGAGCAGTTCTTC
TRBJ2-7,NA,TRBV5-6,NA,CASSLGGDYEQYF,TGTGCCAGCAGCTTGGGTGGAGATTACGAGCAGTACTTC
TRBJ1-1,NA,TRBV10-3,NA,CAIGTGNTEAFF,TGTGCCATCGGAACAGGAAACACTGAAGCTTTCTTT
TRBJ1-2,few,TRBV25-1,TRBD1,CASTDRDHYGYTF,TGTGCCAGCACTGACAGGGACCACTATGGCTACACCTTC
TRBJ2-7,once,TRBV4-3,NA,CASSQLLDSPYEQYF,TGCGCCAGCAGCCAACTTTTAGATAGCCCTTACGAGCAGTACTTC
TRBJ1-1,NA,TRBV2,TRBD1,CASSDDREAGLNTEAFF,TGTGCCAGCAGTGATGACAGGGAGGCGGGTTTGAACACTGAAGCTTTCTTT
TRBJ2-7,NA,TRBV6-1,NA,CASSEWSDYEQYF,TGTGCCAGCAGTGAATGGTCAGATTACGAGCAGTACTTC
TRBJ2-2,NA,TRBV7-9,TRBD2,CASSPGTSGAHTGELFF,TGTGCCAGCAGCCCTGGGACTAGCGGGGCCCACACCGGGGAGCTGTTTTTT
TRBJ2-1,NA,TRBV10-3,NA,CAISVGSGTELFF,NA
TRBJ1-2,NA,TRBV25-1,TRBD1,CASRQGAVGYTF,TGTGCCAGCAGACAGGGGGCGGTTGGCTACACCTTC
TRBJ2-7,NA,TRBV23-1,NA,CASNLRGSTYEQYF,TGCGCCAGCAATCTAAGGGGCTCCACCTACGAGCAGTACTTC
TRBJ2-7,NA,TRBV4-1,TRBD2,CASSHEGLGVYEQYF,TGCGCCAGCAGCCATGAGGGACTAGGAGTCTACGAGCAGTACTTC
TRBJ2-7,NA,TRBV9,NA,CASSSTPGDAYEQYF,TGTGCCAGCAGCTCGACCCCCGGGGACGCCTACGAGCAGTACTTC
TRBJ2-1,once,TRBV4-1,TRBD2,CASSQVLAGVAYNEQFF,TGCGCCAGCAGCCAGGTATTAGCGGGAGTTGCCTACAATGAGCAGTTCTTC
TRBJ2-7,NA,TRBV2,TRBD2,CASSPTSGGNYEQYF,TGTGCCAGTTCCCCGACTAGCGGGGGGAACTACGAGCAGTACTTC
TRBJ2-2,NA,TRBV4-1,NA,CASSQAPGNTGELFF,TGCGCCAGCAGCCAAGCCCCTGGGAACACCGGGGAGCTGTTTTTT
TRBJ2-7,NA,TRBV5-6,TRBD1,CASSLWDRDYEQYF,TGTGCCAGCAGCCTGTGGGACAGGGACTACGAGCAGTACTTC
TRBJ1-5,many,TRBV21-1,NA,CASSPTGTGRMTNQPQHF,TGTGCCAGCAGCCCGACCGGGACAGGGCGGATGACAAATCAGCCCCAGCATTTT
TRBJ1-4,NA,TRBV30,NA,CAWSPTGPNEKLFF,TGTGCCTGGAGTCCCACAGGACCTAATGAAAAACTGTTTTTT
TRBJ2-1,NA,TRBV25-1,NA,CASSAPYNEQFF,TGTGCCAGCAGTGCCCCATACAATGAGCAGTTCTTC
TRBJ2-2,NA,TRBV27,TRBD1,CASSSTGGNTGELFF,TGTGCCAGCAGTTCCACAGGGGGGAACACCGGGGAGCTGTTTTTT
TRBJ1-1,once,TRBV6-1,NA,CASRQGETEAFF,TGTGCCAGCAGACAAGGGGAGACTGAAGCTTTCTTT
TRBJ1-6,NA,TRBV5-4,NA,CASSWGSDNSPLHF,TGTGCCAGCAGCTGGGGGTCCGACAATTCACCCCTCCACTTT